Only one count was recorded for the clone carrying this T cell receptor beta chain. Its antigen is not known. V lost 5 bases and J 5 bases, leaving 18 bases between the germline ends. Germline CDR1 reads MDHEN; CDR2 reads SYDVKM. This CDR3 is 15 amino acids long. 13 Jbeta primers and 60 Vbeta primers were used for the PCR. Only in-frame clones appear in the TCRdb table, and some are missing; sequencing was by immunoSEQ multiplex PCR. Of around 190,000 clones listed, more than 65% were seen once; the top ten hold about 3%. This record belongs to a study of cytomegalovirus exposure and HLA in healthy donors. Study conclusions and caveats: Earlier analysis yielded a pattern in which most TCR beta V segments were productive about 90% or about 30% of the time. Prediction of most subjects' HLA-A and HLA-B alleles by TCR beta sequences was reportedly accurate. In a later analysis, TCR beta V- and J-gene trimming was associated with a missense DCLRE1C variant. In vitro, three CMV-associated chains proved specific for CMV antigens.

The genes are TRBV28 and TRBJ2-5, with no clear D. The sequencing sample was made of PBMCs. This TCR was sampled from a female donor in good health and CMV-seronegative. CDR3 residues: CASSPGFGDLETQYF. In DNA form, the CDR3 reads TGTGCCAGCAGTCCAGGATTTGGTGATTTGGAGACCCAGTACTTC.